The 21 T cell receptor beta chains below were found in one sample sequenced in a study of CD8 T cells in ankylosing spondylitis. TCRdb itself ran the 5' RACE reads through MiXCR, one entry per CDR3 protein. The data contain 380,000 or so distinct CDR3 sequences, around 20% of them singletons. The material sequenced was blood, either unsorted or a sorted T cell fraction (not recorded which). These receptors were obtained from a male donor with ankylosing spondylitis or in good health (not recorded which).

The chain has TRBV12-3 or TRBV12-4 and TRBJ2-5; tentative D call: TRBD2 (5 bases). V gave up 8 bases and J gave up 4 bases, with 14 bases separating them. This CDR3 is built from 13 residues. The CDR3 sequence is CASPPNGVETQYF. The CDR3, as DNA: TGTGCCAGCCCTCCAAACGGGGTAGAGACCCAGTACTTC.

This clonotype occurred a few times. The V and J genes are TRBV11-2 and TRBJ2-1, with 7 nucleotides matching TRBD1. From germline, CDR1 is SGHAT and CDR2 FQNNGV. CDR3 length equals 15 residues. V was pared by 6 bases and J by 8 bases, with 13 bases of the junction left unmatched. The CDR3 spells CASSAPPGQFHEQFF. As DNA, the CDR3 is TGTGCCAGCAGTGCCCCCCCGGGACAGTTTCATGAGCAGTTCTTC.

The chain employs TRBV7-9 and TRBJ2-1; TRBD1 aligns across 7 bases. The V and J ends lost 5 bases and 0 bases, in that order; junction bases with no gene match: 7. The CDR3 is 16 residues long. CDR1 SEHNR and CDR2 FQNEAQ come from the germline V gene (reference sequence). This chain's CDR3 is CASSQKTGSSYNEQFF. The CDR3 region has the DNA TGTGCCAGCAGCCAGAAGACAGGGAGCTCCTACAATGAGCAGTTCTTC.

The rearrangement joins TRBV20-1 to TRBJ2-4; D is ambiguous. The germline V and J ends were trimmed by 0 bases and 2 bases, with 5 bases remaining between them. Germline values: CDR1 DFQATT, CDR2 SNEGSKA (reference sequence). CDR3 length: 13 amino acids. The CDR3, as DNA: TGCAGTGCTAGAGATAGAACCAAAAACATTCAGTACTTC. It is translated as CSARDRTKNIQYF.

This clonotype has a handful of counts. V usage is TRBV12-3 or TRBV12-4 and J usage is TRBJ2-5; the D gene could be TRBD1 or TRBD2 (7 bases each). V lost 4 bases and J lost 4, with 19 bases in between. This CDR3 has 16 residues. The CDR3 spells CASSSLGQGGRETQYF. The CDR3 DNA follows: TGTGCCAGCAGTTCCCTGGGGCAGGGGGGGCGAGAGACCCAGTACTTC.

This clonotype was picked up many times. V and J are TRBV12-3 or TRBV12-4 and TRBJ2-3; 8 bases are shared with TRBD1. This CDR3 is 15 amino acids long. With V trimmed by 5 bases and J by 4 bases, 8 bases remained unmatched. CDR3 loop: CASSVQGAQSDTQYF. The CDR3 DNA reads TGTGCCAGCAGTGTCCAGGGGGCGCAGTCAGATACGCAGTATTTT.

The chain joins TRBV15 to TRBJ2-3, with D tentatively TRBD2 (6 bases). The CDR3 runs to 15 residues. V was pared by 5 bases and J by 1 base, with 13 bases between. Germline assignment: CDR1 LNHNV and CDR2 YYDKDF (reference sequence). CDR3 in amino acids: CATSPSSGGTDTQYF. In DNA, the CDR3 is TGTGCCACCAGCCCGTCGTCGGGGGGCACAGATACGCAGTATTTT.

V gene TRBV10-3 combines with J gene TRBJ2-5; D not certain. This CDR3 contains 14 residues. The germline V gene encodes CDR1 ENHRY and CDR2 SYGVKD. V lost 3 bases and J lost 0, with 8 bases in between. In DNA form, the CDR3 reads TGTGCCATCAGTGACTTGGGATACCAAGAGACCCAGTACTTC. It encodes CAISDLGYQETQYF.

The chain has TRBV29-1 and TRBJ2-6; 9 bases map to TRBD1. The CDR3 contains 19 residues. The V and J ends lost 0 bases and 1 base, in that order; junction bases with no gene match: 10. Germline lookup yields CDR1 SQVTM and CDR2 ANQGSEA. As DNA, the CDR3 is TGCAGCGTTGAAGAGTACGTCCCGGGACAGGGTTCTGGGGCCAACGTCCTGACTTTC. Protein sequence: CSVEEYVPGQGSGANVLTF. The entire variable domain, with the rest obtained from reference TRBV29-1 and TRBJ2-6, is as follows: SAVISQKPSRDICQRGTSLTIQCQVDSQVTMMFWYRQQPGQSLTLIATANQGSEATYESGFVIDKFPISRPNLTFSTLTVSNMSPEDSSIYLCSVEEYVPGQGSGANVLTFGAGSRLTVL.

The rearrangement links TRBV7-8 to TRBJ2-5, with D perhaps matching TRBD1 or TRBD2 (5 bases each). The CDR3 totals 13 residues. Germline values: CDR1 SGHVS, CDR2 FQNEAQ. V lost 5 bases and J lost 2, with 9 bases in between. CDR3 sequence: CASSEGFQETQYF. The CDR3 DNA is TGTGCCAGCAGCGAGGGGTTTCAAGAGACCCAGTACTTC.

The sample holds a few counts of this clonotype. The chain uses TRBV12-3 or TRBV12-4 and TRBJ2-5; 10 bases are shared with TRBD2. V trimming: 7 bases; J trimming: 2 bases; junction bases outside the gene matches: 13. This CDR3 region has 17 residues. CDR3 loop: CASTPRVAGGIQETQYF. The CDR3, as DNA: TGTGCCAGCACCCCTCGGGTAGCGGGGGGTATACAAGAGACCCAGTACTTC.

This clonotype was seen only a few times. The chain employs TRBV27 and TRBJ2-2; D gene unclear. The CDR3 extends over 12 amino acids. Trimming shortened V by 6 bases and J by 3 bases, and 5 bases separated the two germline ends. The germline CDR1 and CDR2 sequences are MNHEY and SMNVEV (reference sequence). CDR3 loop: CASRTHTGELFF. In DNA form, the CDR3 reads TGTGCCAGCAGAACGCACACCGGGGAGCTGTTTTTT.

This clonotype was detected only a few times. The chain has TRBV12-3 or TRBV12-4 and TRBJ2-2, with D possibly matching TRBD1 (6 bases). This CDR3 is 15 amino acids long. V gave up 6 bases and J gave up 5 bases, with 16 bases separating them. CDR3 protein: CASSPPGHRTGELFF. The CDR3 nucleotides read TGTGCCAGCAGCCCCCCGGGACATAGGACCGGGGAGCTGTTTTTT.

This clonotype occurred a few times. V usage is TRBV5-1 and J usage is TRBJ2-1; 10 nucleotides agree with TRBD2. This CDR3 has 20 amino acids. Germline V CDR1 and CDR2: SGHRS, YFSETQ. The V gene end was trimmed by 3 bases and the J gene end by 4 bases; junction bases not matched to a gene: 19. CDR3 protein: CASSWPGGSGGALRYNEQFF. The CDR3 bases are TGCGCCAGCAGCTGGCCCGGAGGGAGCGGGGGGGCCCTTCGTTACAATGAGCAGTTCTTC.

The chain uses TRBV6-1 and TRBJ1-2; 12 bases align to TRBD1. Germline assignment: CDR1 MNHNS and CDR2 SASEGT. V was clipped by 2 bases and J by 8 bases; unmatched bases: 6. The CDR3 has 15 amino acids. For the CDR3, the DNA is TGTGCCAGCAGTGAATTCCGGGACAGGGGGCTCGGCTACACCTTC. It specifies CASSEFRDRGLGYTF.

This rearrangement joins TRBV12-3 or TRBV12-4 to TRBJ2-7; TRBD2 agrees at 7 bases. This CDR3 contains 14 residues. The V segment lost 3 bases and the J segment 4 bases; nucleotides outside the gene matches: 6. The CDR3 bases are TGTGCCAGCAGTTTTGGGGCTAGCGGATACGAGCAGTACTTC. It translates to CASSFGASGYEQYF.

This chain uses TRBV9 with TRBJ2-5; maybe TRBD2 (5 bases). The V gene's germline CDR1 is SGDLS and CDR2 YYNGEE. The CDR3 runs to 12 residues. V gave up 0 bases and J gave up 7 bases, with 7 bases separating them. The chain's CDR3 is CASSVDEGTQYF. CDR3 nucleotides: TGTGCCAGCAGCGTAGACGAGGGGACCCAGTACTTC.

This clonotype has more than one count but fewer than ten. The V call is TRBV6-1, the J call TRBJ2-2, with D tentatively TRBD1 (6 bases). This CDR3 is built from 15 residues. CDR1 MNHNS and CDR2 SASEGT come from the germline V gene. V lost 2 bases and J lost 0, with 7 bases in between. This chain's CDR3 is CASSEYRANTGELFF. In DNA form, the CDR3 reads TGTGCCAGCAGTGAATACAGGGCGAACACCGGGGAGCTGTTTTTT.

The chain is built from TRBV25-1 and TRBJ2-2, with D perhaps assigned TRBD1 or TRBD2 (5 bases each). Trimming removed 0 bases from V and 5 bases from J, with 16 bases in between. Per germline, CDR1 MGHDK and CDR2 SYGVNS. This CDR3 contains 17 residues. Here the CDR3 DNA reads TGTGCCAGCAGTGAATATAGAGAGGGGTTACGGACCGGGGAGCTGTTTTTT. Protein sequence: CASSEYREGLRTGELFF.

This clonotype turned up a few times. This chain uses TRBV21-1 with TRBJ2-3; the D call in the table, TRBD2, was not verified against the DNA. TRBV21-1 has pseudogene status. The CDR3 extends over 14 amino acids. The CDR3 coding sequence is TGTGCCAGCAGCAATTGGGAGGGAACAGATACGCAGTATTTT. Protein product: CASSNWEGTDTQYF.

The table lists this clonotype with a few counts. The chain joins TRBV29-1 to TRBJ2-5; D possibly corresponds to TRBD1 (5 bases). The ends were cut back, 0 bases at V and 4 bases at J, with 18 bases in the middle. Per the germline V gene, CDR1 is SQVTM and CDR2 is ANQGSEA. The CDR3 extends over 16 amino acids. The CDR3 DNA follows: TGCAGCGTTGAAGAGCCCGACAGCCCGATTCCAGAGACCCAGTACTTC. The encoded protein is CSVEEPDSPIPETQYF.